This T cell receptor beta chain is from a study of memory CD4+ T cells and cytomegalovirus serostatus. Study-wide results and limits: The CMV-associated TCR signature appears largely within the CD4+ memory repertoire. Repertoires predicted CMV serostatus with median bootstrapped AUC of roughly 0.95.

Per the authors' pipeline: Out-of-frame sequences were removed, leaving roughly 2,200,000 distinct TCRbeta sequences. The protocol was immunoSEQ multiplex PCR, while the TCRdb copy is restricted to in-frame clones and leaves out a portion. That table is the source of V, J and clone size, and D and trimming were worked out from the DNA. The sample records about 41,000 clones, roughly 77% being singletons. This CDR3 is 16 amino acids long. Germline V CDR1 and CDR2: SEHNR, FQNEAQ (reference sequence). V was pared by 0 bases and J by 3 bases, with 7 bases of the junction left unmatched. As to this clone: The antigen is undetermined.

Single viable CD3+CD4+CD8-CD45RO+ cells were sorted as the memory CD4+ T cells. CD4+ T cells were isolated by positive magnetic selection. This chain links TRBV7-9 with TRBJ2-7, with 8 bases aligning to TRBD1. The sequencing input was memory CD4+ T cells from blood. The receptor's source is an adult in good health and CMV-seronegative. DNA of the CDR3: TGTGCCAGCAGCTTAGCCCGGGCAGGGGGCTTCTACGAGCAGTACTTC. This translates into CASSLARAGGFYEQYF.